This TCR beta chain was recovered during a study of cytomegalovirus exposure and HLA in healthy donors. Overall study context: A later analysis reported the 90 to 150 validation repertoires used the same platform as the approximately 650 first-cohort repertoires. Study-wide results and caveats: Among TCR beta chains, those listed as cytomegalovirus-associated numbered approximately 150.

On this clone: What it binds is unknown.

Clones were read by immunoSEQ multiplex PCR, and TCRdb kept only the in-frame ones, dropping some. The sample holds some 59,000 clones, approximately 90% seen once. The V and J ends lost 6 bases and 1 base, in that order; junction bases with no gene match: 5. Germline V CDR1 and CDR2: MNHEY, SVGAGI. The CDR3 extends over 14 amino acids. Separate from the roughly 700-subject first cohort was the roughly 120-subject validation cohort, to which the donors belonged. The J gene is TRBJ1-1, the V gene TRBV6-5; 7 bases match TRBD1. The sequence derives from a woman aged 18-35 years in good health and CMV-seropositive. The sample consisted of PBMCs. The CDR3, as DNA: TGTGCCAGCAGCTGGGACAGTGAGAACACTGAAGCTTTCTTT. Amino acid sequence: CASSWDSENTEAFF.